This entry describes one T cell receptor beta chain. Germline loops: CDR1 SGHTA, CDR2 FQGNSA. CDR3 length equals 15 residues. V was clipped by 3 bases and J by 3 bases, with 14 bases between them. Data came from immunoSEQ multiplex PCR; TCRdb stores just in-frame clones and leaves some out. The table records 95,000 to 100,000 clones, 85% of them present only once. This sample stems from a study of blood T cell repertoires in COVID-19. The sequencing sample was made of peripheral blood. This TCR was recovered from a woman in her seventies with active or convalescent COVID-19. The chain joins TRBV7-2 to TRBJ2-5; maybe TRBD2 (5 bases). The CDR3 sequence is CASSFSATGEETQYF. In DNA, the CDR3 is TGTGCCAGCAGCTTCTCTGCGACCGGGGAAGAGACCCAGTACTTC.